Listed here are 9 T cell receptor beta chains from one sample, sequenced in a study of blood T cells in healthy people across ages. It was with a sample-barcoded 5' primer and a J-beta primer mix that a second PCR of roughly 7 to 12 cycles was run. From the 5' RACE reads, TCRdb called clonotypes with MiXCR, one entry per CDR3 protein. The table includes 700,000 to 800,000 distinct CDR3 sequences, roughly 41% detected once. The sequencing sample was made of blood. These receptors were obtained from an older woman in good health.

The sample holds a few counts of this clonotype. This chain uses TRBV21-1 with TRBJ2-3; the DNA was not compared with TRBD2, the D call given in the table. TRBV21-1 is a pseudogene. The CDR3 runs to 19 residues. The CDR3 DNA sequence: TGTGCCAGCAGCAAAGGGCGAGCGGAGAAAAGTACTAGCACAGATACGCAGTATTTT. Translated, it gives CASSKGRAEKSTSTDTQYF.

This clonotype has just a few counts. The rearrangement joins TRBV6-2 or TRBV6-3 to TRBJ1-5; D unresolved. The CDR3 is 16 amino acids. V was clipped by 5 bases and J by 0 bases, with 14 bases between them. Germline V gene data show CDR1 as MNHEY and CDR2 as SVGEGT. The CDR3 spells CASSRPQRISNQPQHF. CDR3 bases: TGTGCCAGCAGTCGTCCACAGAGAATTAGCAATCAGCCCCAGCATTTT.

The rearrangement joins TRBV25-1 to TRBJ2-1; perhaps D is TRBD1 or TRBD2 (5 bases each). V was cut by 7 bases and J by 5 bases, with 21 bases left in between. This CDR3 is built from 16 residues. The germline V gene has CDR1 MGHDK and CDR2 SYGVNS. The CDR3 DNA is TGTGCCAGCACTCCCTTGAGGGGAGTCGGGCACAATGAGCAGTTCTTC. Protein: CASTPLRGVGHNEQFF.

A few counts support this clonotype. The rearrangement links TRBV6-5 to TRBJ2-7; 10 positions match TRBD1. The CDR3 runs 13 residues. Per the germline V gene, CDR1 is MNHEY and CDR2 is SVGAGI. The V and J ends lost 10 bases and 6 bases, in that order; junction bases with no gene match: 9. In DNA, the CDR3 is TGTGCCACCTGGGACAGGGGATCTCTCGAGCAGTACTTC. Its translation is CATWDRGSLEQYF.

This clonotype was recorded a few times. The chain is built from TRBV11-3 and TRBJ2-1; 9 bases are a match to TRBD1. The length of the CDR3 is 15 residues. From germline, CDR1 is SGHNT and CDR2 YENEEA. J was trimmed by 5 bases and V by 2 bases; bases with no gene match: 4. CDR3 bases: TGTGCCAGCAGCTTATGGACAGGGGTTAACAATGAGCAGTTCTTC. Translating it yields CASSLWTGVNNEQFF.

The rearrangement uses TRBV28 and TRBJ2-4; no firm D call. The CDR3 has 13 amino acids. V was cut by 6 bases and J by 13 bases, with 19 bases left in between. Germline values: CDR1 MDHEN, CDR2 SYDVKM. CDR3 sequence reads: CASSETRVFEQYF. In DNA, the CDR3 is TGTGCCAGCAGCGAGACCAGAGTTTTTGAGCAGTACTTC.

The chain is built from TRBV29-1 and TRBJ2-7, with D maybe TRBD1 (6 bases). This CDR3 is 12 amino acids long. CDR1 and CDR2 from the germline V gene are SQVTM and ANQGSEA. Trimming took off 2 bases at V and 3 bases at J, with 8 bases between the two ends. Here the CDR3 reads CSVEQGIYEQYF. The CDR3 DNA sequence: TGCAGCGTTGAACAGGGGATCTACGAGCAGTACTTC.

V usage is TRBV3-1 and J usage is TRBJ2-7; 7 nucleotides align to TRBD2. This CDR3 contains 14 residues. Per germline, CDR1 LGHDT and CDR2 YNNKEL (reference sequence). V lost 6 bases, J lost 0 bases, and 5 bases stayed unmatched. The CDR3 DNA follows: TGTGCCAGCAGACCTTCGGGAGGCTCCTACGAGCAGTACTTC. It is translated as CASRPSGGSYEQYF.

A word on this clonotype: Its ends do not fully match the called genes, so a read error is possible. V gene TRBV12-3 or TRBV12-4 combines with J gene TRBJ2-7; possible D gene TRBD2, 6 bases. The CDR3 consists of 14 residues. CDR3 region: CASSLAGGRYKQYF. Written as DNA, the CDR3 is TGTGCCAGCAGTTTAGCGGGAGGTCGCTACAAGCAGTACTTC.